Listed here are 10 T cell receptor beta chains from one sample, sequenced in a study of cytomegalovirus exposure and HLA in healthy donors. The PCR used 60 Vbeta and 13 Jbeta primers. Produced via immunoSEQ multiplex PCR; TCRdb's table is partial and in-frame only. The data contain more than 95,000 clones, roughly 75% of them singletons. Sequences were obtained from PBMCs. The source is a young man in good health and CMV-seropositive.

The chain combines TRBV9 with TRBJ2-3, with 9 bases identical to TRBD2. Losses at the gene ends were 4 bases for V and 4 bases for J; bases not matched to a gene: 10. This CDR3 has 16 amino acids. Germline V lookup: CDR1 SGDLS, CDR2 YYNGEE. CDR3 protein: CASSTTVAGDADTQYF. The DNA for the CDR3 is TGTGCCAGCAGCACCACAGTAGCGGGAGACGCAGATACGCAGTATTTT.

The chain is built from TRBV5-4 and TRBJ2-5; 9 positions match TRBD2. Looked up from germline, CDR1 is SGHNT and CDR2 is YYREEE (reference sequence). The CDR3 totals 17 residues. Losses at the gene ends were 0 bases for V and 0 bases for J; bases not matched to a gene: 6. The CDR3 loop reads CASSLVGLAAYQETQYF. The DNA for the CDR3 is TGTGCCAGCAGCTTGGTGGGACTAGCAGCGTACCAAGAGACCCAGTACTTC.

This chain uses TRBV9 with TRBJ2-5, with D perhaps TRBD2 (8 bases). There are 13 residues in the CDR3. The V and J ends lost 7 bases and 4 bases respectively, with 14 bases between them. Germline V gives CDR1 SGDLS, CDR2 YYNGEE. The CDR3 here is CASAREGAETQYF. For the CDR3, the DNA is TGTGCCAGCGCCCGGGAGGGGGCAGAGACCCAGTACTTC.

This clone was detected only once. A junction end diverges from the germline sequence, so it may reflect a read error. The chain employs TRBV6-5 and TRBJ2-5, with TRBD2 identical over 8 bases. The CDR3 contains 12 residues. The germline gives CDR1 MNHEY, CDR2 SVGAGI. The CDR3 is CASSLTREGWHF. CDR3 nucleotide sequence: TGTGCCAGCAGTCTTACACGGGAGGGATGGCACTTC.

The chain recombines TRBV9 with TRBJ2-6; D may be TRBD1 (6 bases). Per the germline V gene, CDR1 is SGDLS and CDR2 is YYNGEE. Trimming stripped 0 bases from V and 2 bases from J, with 15 bases between. The CDR3 extends over 18 amino acids. CDR3 loop: CASSVDARQVAGANVLTF. DNA for the CDR3: TGTGCCAGCAGCGTAGACGCGAGACAGGTGGCTGGGGCCAACGTCCTGACTTTC.

A single count supports this clone. V is TRBV19 and J is TRBJ2-1; 8 bases map to TRBD2. CDR1 is LNHDA and CDR2 is SQIVND in the germline V gene (reference sequence). Unmatched junction bases numbered 7, after V lost 1 base and J lost 8 bases. The CDR3 loop spans 15 amino acids. For the CDR3, the DNA is TGTGCCAGTAGTATAGGGGGCTCCGGGAGGGATGAGCAGTTCTTC. Protein product: CASSIGGSGRDEQFF.

This clone was observed once. The chain recombines TRBV6-8 with TRBJ2-7, with no clear D. Germline V gene data show CDR1 as MNHGY and CDR2 as SAAAGT. CDR3 size: 15 residues. Trimming took off 0 bases at V and 3 bases at J, with 12 bases between the two ends. The CDR3 DNA is TGTGCCAGCAGTTACTCAGAGACTCATTACTACGAGCAGTACTTC. It encodes CASSYSETHYYEQYF.

The rearrangement uses TRBV6-5 and TRBJ1-4; D unclear. The CDR3 covers 15 residues. The V end lost 10 bases, the J end lost 0 bases, and 15 bases lay between the germline ends. Germline V lookup: CDR1 MNHEY, CDR2 SVGAGI. CDR3: CAIRPERATNEKLFF. CDR3 DNA sequence: TGTGCCATCCGGCCCGAGAGGGCAACTAATGAAAAACTGTTTTTT.

This clone came up once. The rearrangement uses TRBV30 and TRBJ1-2; 9 bases fit TRBD1. Trimming took 5 bases from V and 4 from J; bases not matched to a gene: 11. CDR1 and CDR2 (germline): GTSNPN, SVGIG (reference sequence). CDR3 length: 15 amino acids. The CDR3 here is CAWVPGQGFSYGYTF. In DNA, the CDR3 is TGTGCCTGGGTCCCGGGACAGGGTTTTAGCTATGGCTACACCTTC.

This chain joins TRBV11-2 and TRBJ2-7; 7 nucleotides align to TRBD1. Germline V CDR1 and CDR2: SGHAT, FQNNGV. This CDR3 contains 15 residues. V lost 4 bases and J lost 1; bases outside the gene matches: 7. The DNA for the CDR3 is TGTGCCAGCAGCTCCCTGACAGGGAGATCCTACGAGCAGTACTTC. It translates to CASSSLTGRSYEQYF.